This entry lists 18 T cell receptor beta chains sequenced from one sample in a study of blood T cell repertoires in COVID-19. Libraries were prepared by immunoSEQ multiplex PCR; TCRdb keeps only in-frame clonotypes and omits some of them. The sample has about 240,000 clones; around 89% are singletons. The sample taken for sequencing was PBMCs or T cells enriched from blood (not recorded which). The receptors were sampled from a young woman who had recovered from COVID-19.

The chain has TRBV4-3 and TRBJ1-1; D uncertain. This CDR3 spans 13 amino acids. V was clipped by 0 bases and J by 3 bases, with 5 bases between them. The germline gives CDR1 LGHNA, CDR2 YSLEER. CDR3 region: CASSQDSDTEAFF. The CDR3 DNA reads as TGCGCCAGCAGCCAAGATTCAGACACTGAAGCTTTCTTT.

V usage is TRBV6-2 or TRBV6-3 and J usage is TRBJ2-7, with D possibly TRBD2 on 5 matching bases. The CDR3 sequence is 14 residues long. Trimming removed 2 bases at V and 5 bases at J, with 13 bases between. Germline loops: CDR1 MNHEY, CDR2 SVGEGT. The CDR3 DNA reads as TGTGCCAGCAGTTACGATTCGAGGGCCCACGAGCAGTACTTC. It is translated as CASSYDSRAHEQYF.

This CDR3 reads CASSPPTSPGELFF. DNA of the CDR3: TGTGCCAGCAGCCCCCCCACTAGTCCCGGGGAGCTGTTTTTT. The chain combines TRBV11-3 with TRBJ2-2; possibly TRBD2 for D (5 bases). The CDR3 has 14 residues. The germline V gene has CDR1 SGHNT and CDR2 YENEEA. V lost 5 bases and J 6 bases, leaving 13 bases between the germline ends.

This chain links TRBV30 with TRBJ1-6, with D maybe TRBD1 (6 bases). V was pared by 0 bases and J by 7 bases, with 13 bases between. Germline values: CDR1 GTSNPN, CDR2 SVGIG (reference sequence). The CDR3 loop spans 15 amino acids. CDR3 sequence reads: CAWSVVQGWNSPLHF. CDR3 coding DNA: TGTGCCTGGAGTGTAGTACAGGGTTGGAATTCACCCCTCCACTTT.

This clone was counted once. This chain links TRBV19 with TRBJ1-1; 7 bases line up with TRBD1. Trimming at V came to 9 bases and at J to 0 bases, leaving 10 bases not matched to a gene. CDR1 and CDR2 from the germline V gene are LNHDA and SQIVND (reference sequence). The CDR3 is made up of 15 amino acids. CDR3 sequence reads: CASLRQGGVNTEAFF. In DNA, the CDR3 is TGTGCCAGCTTAAGACAGGGTGGGGTGAACACTGAAGCTTTCTTT. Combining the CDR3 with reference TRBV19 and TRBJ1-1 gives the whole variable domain DGGITQSPKYLFRKEGQNVTLSCEQNLNHDAMYWYRQDPGQGLRLIYYSQIVNDFQKGDIAEGYSVSREKKESFPLTVTSAQKNPTAFYLCASLRQGGVNTEAFFGQGTRLTVV.

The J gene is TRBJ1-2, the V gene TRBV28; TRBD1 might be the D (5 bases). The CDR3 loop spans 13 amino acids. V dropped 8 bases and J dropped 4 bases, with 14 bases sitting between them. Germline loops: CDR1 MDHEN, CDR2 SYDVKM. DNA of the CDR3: TGTGCCAGCTATCAGGGTTTTACCTATGGCTACACCTTC. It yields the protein CASYQGFTYGYTF.

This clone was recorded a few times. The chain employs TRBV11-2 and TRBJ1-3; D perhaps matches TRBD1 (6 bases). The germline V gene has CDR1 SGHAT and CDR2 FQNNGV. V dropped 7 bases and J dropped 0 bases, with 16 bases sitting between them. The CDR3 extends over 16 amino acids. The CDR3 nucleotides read TGTGCCAGCACCCAAACTAGGGGGGGCTCTGGAAACACCATATATTTT. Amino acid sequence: CASTQTRGGSGNTIYF.

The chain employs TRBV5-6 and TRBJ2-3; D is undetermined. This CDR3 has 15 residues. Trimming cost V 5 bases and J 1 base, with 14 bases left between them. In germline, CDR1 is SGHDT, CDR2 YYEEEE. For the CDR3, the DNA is TGTGCCAGCAGTAACGACCCCCGGGGCACAGATACGCAGTATTTT. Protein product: CASSNDPRGTDTQYF.

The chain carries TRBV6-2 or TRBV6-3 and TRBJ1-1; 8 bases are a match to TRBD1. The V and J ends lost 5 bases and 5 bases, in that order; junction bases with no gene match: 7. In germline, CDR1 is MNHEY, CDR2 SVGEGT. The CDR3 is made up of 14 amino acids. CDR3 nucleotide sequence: TGTGCCAGCAGTAGACAGGGGAGTGGGACTGAAGCTTTCTTT. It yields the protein CASSRQGSGTEAFF.

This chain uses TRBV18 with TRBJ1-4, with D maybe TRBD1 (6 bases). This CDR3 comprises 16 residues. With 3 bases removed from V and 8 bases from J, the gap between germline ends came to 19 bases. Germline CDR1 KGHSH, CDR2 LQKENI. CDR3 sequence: CASSPMTGADWEKLFF. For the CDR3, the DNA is TGTGCCAGCTCACCTATGACAGGAGCGGATTGGGAAAAACTGTTTTTT.

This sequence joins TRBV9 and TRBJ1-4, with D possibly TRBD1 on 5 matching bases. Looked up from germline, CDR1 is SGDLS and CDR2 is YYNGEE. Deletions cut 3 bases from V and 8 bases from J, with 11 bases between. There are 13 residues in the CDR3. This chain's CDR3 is CASSGAGREKLFF. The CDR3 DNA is TGTGCCAGCAGCGGAGCAGGGAGGGAAAAACTGTTTTTT.

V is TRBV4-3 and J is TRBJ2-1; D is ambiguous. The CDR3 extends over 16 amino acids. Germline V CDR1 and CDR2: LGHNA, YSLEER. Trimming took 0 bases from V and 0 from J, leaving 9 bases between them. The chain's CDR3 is CASSQDLTGSYNEQFF. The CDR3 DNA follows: TGCGCCAGCAGCCAAGATCTAACTGGCTCCTACAATGAGCAGTTCTTC.

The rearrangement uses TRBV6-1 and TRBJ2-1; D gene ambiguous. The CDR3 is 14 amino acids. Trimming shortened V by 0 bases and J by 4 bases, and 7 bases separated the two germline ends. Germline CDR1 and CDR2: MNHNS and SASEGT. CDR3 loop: CASSEAGSYNEQFF. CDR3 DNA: TGTGCCAGCAGTGAAGCGGGCAGTTACAATGAGCAGTTCTTC.

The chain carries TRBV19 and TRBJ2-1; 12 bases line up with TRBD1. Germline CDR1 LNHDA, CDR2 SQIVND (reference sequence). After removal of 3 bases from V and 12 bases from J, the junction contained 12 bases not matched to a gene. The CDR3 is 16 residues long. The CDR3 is CASSIFSGQGALRQFF. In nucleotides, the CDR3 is TGTGCCAGTAGTATCTTCTCGGGACAGGGGGCGCTTAGGCAGTTCTTC.

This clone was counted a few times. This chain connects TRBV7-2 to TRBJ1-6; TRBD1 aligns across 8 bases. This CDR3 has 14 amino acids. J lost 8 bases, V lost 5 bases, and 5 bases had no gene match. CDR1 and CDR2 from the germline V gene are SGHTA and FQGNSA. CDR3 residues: CASSKTGGDSPLHF. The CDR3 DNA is TGTGCCAGCAGCAAAACAGGGGGAGATTCACCCCTCCACTTT. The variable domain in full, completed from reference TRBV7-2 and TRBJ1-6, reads GAGVSQSPSNKVTEKGKDVELRCDPISGHTALYWYRQSLGQGLEFLIYFQGNSAPDKSGLPSDRFSAERTGGSVSTLTIQRTQQEDSAVYLCASSKTGGDSPLHFGNGTRLTVT.

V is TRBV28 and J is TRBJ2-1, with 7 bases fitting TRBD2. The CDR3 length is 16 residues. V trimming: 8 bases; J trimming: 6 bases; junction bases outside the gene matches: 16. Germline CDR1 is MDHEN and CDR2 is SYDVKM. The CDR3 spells CASGNGGTTPGNEQFF. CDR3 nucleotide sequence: TGTGCCAGCGGGAATGGAGGGACTACCCCCGGCAATGAGCAGTTCTTC.

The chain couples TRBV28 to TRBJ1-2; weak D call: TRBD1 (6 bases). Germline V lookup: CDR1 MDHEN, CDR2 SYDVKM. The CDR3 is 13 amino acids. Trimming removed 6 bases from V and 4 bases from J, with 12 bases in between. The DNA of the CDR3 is TGTGCCAGCAGGGAACAGGGTGTCTATGGCTACACCTTC. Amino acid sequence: CASREQGVYGYTF.

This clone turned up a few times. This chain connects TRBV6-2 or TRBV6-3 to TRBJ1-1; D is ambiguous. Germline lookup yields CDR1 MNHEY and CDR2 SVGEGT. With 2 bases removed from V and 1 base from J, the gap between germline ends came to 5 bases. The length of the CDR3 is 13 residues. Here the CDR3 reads CASSYIANTEAFF. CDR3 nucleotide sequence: TGTGCCAGCAGTTACATAGCGAACACTGAAGCTTTCTTT.